The 8 T cell receptor beta chains reported below all come from one sample, sequenced in a study of T-cell reconstitution after alpha-beta-depleted transplantation in children. A library of TCRbeta sequences, prepared with unique molecular identifiers, was generated. TCRdb re-called the PCR reads with MiXCR, one entry per CDR3 protein. The repertoire includes about 72,000 distinct CDR3 sequences, 6% to 8% of them detected once, and 2% to 3% sits in the top ten. The sequencing here drew on PBMCs from the stem cell graft donor, taken from the stem cell graft. All receptors come from a human donor who donated a stem cell graft to a child with acute lymphoblastic leukemia.

The DNA for the CDR3 is TGTGCCAGCAGCCTACAGGGTGGGGGGAACACTGAAGCTTTCTTT. Its translation is CASSLQGGGNTEAFF. The rearrangement joins TRBV3-1 to TRBJ1-1, with D maybe TRBD1 (6 bases). The V end lost 4 bases, the J end lost 1 base, and 13 bases lay between the germline ends. The CDR3 is made up of 15 amino acids. Germline CDR1 reads LGHDT; CDR2 reads YNNKEL (reference sequence).

This clonotype was counted at least ten times. The chain links TRBV12-3 or TRBV12-4 to TRBJ2-7; D may be TRBD1 (6 bases). The CDR3 has 12 residues. V lost 6 bases, J lost 7 bases, and 13 bases lay in between. This chain's CDR3 is CASSPQGREQYF. The CDR3 bases are TGTGCCAGCAGCCCACAGGGAAGGGAGCAGTACTTC.

This clonotype was recorded a few times. The rearrangement uses TRBV21-1 and TRBJ2-7; TRBD2 is taken as the D call from the table, unchecked against the DNA. TRBV21-1 is given as a pseudogene. The CDR3 has 17 amino acids. CDR3 DNA sequence: TGTGCCAGCAGCAAAGGTCGAACTAGCGGGACCTCCTACGAGCAGTACTTC. Protein: CASSKGRTSGTSYEQYF.

This clonotype was seen at least ten times. V usage is TRBV20-1 and J usage is TRBJ2-7; 10 bases match TRBD1. The CDR3 is made up of 14 amino acids. Germline CDR1 reads DFQATT; CDR2 reads SNEGSKA (reference sequence). With V trimmed by 0 bases and J by 6 bases, 5 bases remained unmatched. This CDR3 reads CSARDRQGASEQYF. CDR3 in DNA: TGCAGTGCTAGAGATAGACAGGGGGCCTCCGAGCAGTACTTC.

The rearrangement uses TRBV24-1 and TRBJ1-1; D not certain. The V and J ends lost 1 base and 1 base respectively, with 3 bases between them. The CDR3 covers 13 residues. Per germline, CDR1 KGHDR and CDR2 SFDVKD. In nucleotides, the CDR3 is TGTGCCACCAGTGATTTCGGGAACACTGAAGCTTTCTTT. As protein: CATSDFGNTEAFF.

With regard to this clonotype: One junction end disagrees with the germline gene, perhaps due to a read error. The chain links TRBV4-2 to TRBJ1-3; D is ambiguous. The germline V gene encodes CDR1 LGHNA and CDR2 YNFKEQ. The CDR3 length is 16 residues. The CDR3 is CASSQRTLSSGNSIYF. Here the CDR3 DNA reads TGTGCCAGCAGCCAAAGGACGTTGAGCTCTGGAAACTCCATATATTTT.

This clonotype was detected many times. The chain uses TRBV7-8 and TRBJ2-3, with D unclear. V was shortened by 1 base and J by 0 bases, with 11 bases between the two germline ends. The CDR3 consists of 16 residues. The germline V gene has CDR1 SGHVS and CDR2 FQNEAQ. The CDR3 here is CASSLVRVASTDTQYF. The CDR3 nucleotides read TGTGCCAGCAGCTTAGTTCGTGTAGCTAGCACAGATACGCAGTATTTT.

This clonotype came up many times. The chain is built from TRBV6-5 and TRBJ2-3, with 12 bases fitting TRBD1. Germline-derived CDR1 and CDR2 are MNHEY and SVGAGI. The CDR3 contains 16 residues. Trimming took 2 bases from V and 5 from J; bases not matched to a gene: 5. CDR3 bases: TGTGCCAGCAGTTACCGGGGACAGGGGGCCAAAGATACGCAGTATTTT. Residues: CASSYRGQGAKDTQYF.